This section outlines one TCR beta chain sequence together with its context. Its antigen is currently unknown. This entry comes from a study of T cells in Graves' hyperthyroidism and ophthalmopathy. The wider study: Peripheral blood was acquired at first diagnosis, ahead of any therapy whatsoever. Regarding the study as a whole: Among clonotypes expanded in thyroid above 0.001, most were also found in blood.

Researchers amplified the TCR beta CDR3 regions from RNA transcripts. First-round RT-PCR of the TCR CDR3 relied on the HTBI primer set. TCRdb independently ran MiXCR on the multiplex PCR reads; one entry per CDR3 protein. Of 240,000 or so distinct CDR3 sequences in the sample, roughly 15% were seen once. Clinical symptoms, serum thyroxine and TRAb, thyroid ultrasound and orbital computed tomography together formed the diagnostic basis. The germline V gene encodes CDR1 MDHEN and CDR2 SYDVKM. Trimming took 4 bases from V and 5 from J; bases not matched to a gene: 22. The CDR3 runs 20 residues. Sequences were obtained from blood. This clonotype originated in a woman aged 18-35 years with Graves' ophthalmopathy. The V and J genes are TRBV28 and TRBJ1-2; 10 nucleotides agree with TRBD1. The CDR3 nucleotides are TGTGCCAGCAGTTCTCTCGGGACAGGGGACCCTATGCACCGACCGTATGGCTACACCTTC. Amino acid sequence: CASSSLGTGDPMHRPYGYTF.